This is a list of T cell receptor beta chains from one sample in a study of T cell responses to AZD1222 COVID-19 vaccine. Only in-frame clones appear in the TCRdb table, and some are missing; sequencing was by immunoSEQ multiplex PCR. In the table there are approximately 130,000 clones, around 85% of which are singletons. This material consisted of peripheral blood, taken 28 days after the second dose of the MenACWY control vaccine. These receptors were obtained from an adult who received the MenACWY meningococcal vaccine as a control. Both conserved end residues are part of each CDR3. Fields, in order: D gene, J gene, clone size, V gene, CDR3 DNA, CDR3 protein. A D gene is named only where the DNA matches it firmly. Clone size is given for some rows only: seen once, a few or many times, or a class if the clone is expanded.

D gene: NA; J gene: TRBJ2-2; clone size: NA; V gene: TRBV5-1; CDR3 DNA: TGCGCCAGCAGCCCCTCCGGGGGCACCGGGGAGCTGTTTTTT; CDR3 protein: CASSPSGGTGELFF
D gene: NA; J gene: TRBJ1-1; clone size: NA; V gene: TRBV6-5; CDR3 DNA: TGTGCCAGCAGAATAGGACAGAACACTGAAGCTTTCTTT; CDR3 protein: CASRIGQNTEAFF
D gene: NA; J gene: TRBJ2-7; clone size: NA; V gene: TRBV21-1; CDR3 DNA: TGTGCCAGCAGCAAATTCGGCAGGGTTGTCTACGAGCAGTACTTC; CDR3 protein: CASSKFGRVVYEQYF
D gene: TRBD1; J gene: TRBJ2-7; clone size: NA; V gene: TRBV7-2; CDR3 DNA: TGTGCCAGCAGCTTAGGGCCGGGGACAGGGTACCACGAGCAGTACTTC; CDR3 protein: CASSLGPGTGYHEQYF
D gene: NA; J gene: TRBJ1-1; clone size: NA; V gene: TRBV5-5; CDR3 DNA: TGTGCCAGCAGCTTGTACAGGGCTGGTACTGAAGCTTTCTTT; CDR3 protein: CASSLYRAGTEAFF
D gene: NA; J gene: TRBJ2-4; clone size: NA; V gene: TRBV9; CDR3 DNA: TGTGCCAGCAGCGTAGTCGGTGGGGTGGGAAACATTCAGTACTTC; CDR3 protein: CASSVVGGVGNIQYF
D gene: TRBD1; J gene: TRBJ1-1; clone size: NA; V gene: TRBV11-3; CDR3 DNA: TGTGCCAGCAGCCCTCGGACAGGGACTGGGCCTGAAGCTTTCTTT; CDR3 protein: CASSPRTGTGPEAFF
D gene: TRBD2; J gene: TRBJ2-5; clone size: NA; V gene: TRBV5-1; CDR3 DNA: TGCGCCAGCAGCCGAAGCGGGACCCACGGCGAGACCCAGTACTTC; CDR3 protein: CASSRSGTHGETQYF
D gene: NA; J gene: TRBJ1-2; clone size: NA; V gene: TRBV29-1; CDR3 DNA: TGCAGCGTCTGGGGGGAGGGCTATGGCTACACCTTC; CDR3 protein: CSVWGEGYGYTF
D gene: NA; J gene: TRBJ1-6; clone size: NA; V gene: TRBV7-9; CDR3 DNA: TGTGCCAGCAGCCCGACCGTTCGCTCACCCCTCCACTTT; CDR3 protein: CASSPTVRSPLHF
D gene: NA; J gene: TRBJ2-6; clone size: once; V gene: TRBV4-1; CDR3 DNA: TGCGCCAGCAGCCAAGAGGGATACCCACAGGGTATGGGAGGGGCCAACGTCCTGACTTTC; CDR3 protein: CASSQEGYPQGMGGANVLTF